The T cell receptor beta chain described here comes from a study of T cell repertoires in cytomegalovirus infection. Findings and limits, study-wide: What dominated the ex vivo response were HLA-C-restricted CMV-specific TCR beta clonotypes.

The CDR3 contains 15 residues. Germline lookup yields CDR1 SNHLY and CDR2 FYNNEI. Trimming left V 6 bases short and J 0 bases short, with 13 bases between. TCRdb re-derived calls from the reads in MiXCR, one entry per CDR3 protein. The sample consists of about 200,000 distinct CDR3 sequences, 8% to 10% of them appearing once. This clonotype was recorded at least ten times. The antigen is undetermined. The origin of this receptor is a human donor in good health (CMV status not recorded). Some clones in this sample may be carry-over from other donors' samples. The sample was PBMCs. The chain has TRBV2 and TRBJ2-3; maybe TRBD2 (6 bases). In DNA form, the CDR3 reads TGTGCCAGCAGGGGACTGCTAGCTAGCACAGATACGCAGTATTTT. Amino acid sequence: CASRGLLASTDTQYF.